This TCR beta chain was profiled in a study of CD8 T cells in ankylosing spondylitis. General study findings and limits: What appeared characteristic of ankylosing spondylitis blood was a TCR beta motif of eight highly homologous variants. Certain motif variants had earlier appeared in reactive arthritis synovial fluid and blood. Clones tied to disease were said to be significantly enriched in matched ankylosing spondylitis synovial fluid. Clones linked with disease were CD8+ and fairly uncommon in the peripheral blood.

About this clonotype itself: Its antigen is undetermined.

Construction of TCR beta libraries was performed using quantitative 5'-RACE with molecular barcodes. TCRdb re-analysed the 5' RACE reads in MiXCR, keeping a single row per CDR3 protein. Of hundreds of thousands of distinct CDR3 sequences listed, about a sixth are singletons. CDR1 is DFQATT and CDR2 is SNEGSKA in the germline V gene (reference sequence). Between the trimmed V and J ends, which lost 0 bases and 1 base, there was a span of 10 bases. The CDR3 runs to 14 residues. The specimen was blood, either unsorted or a sorted T cell fraction (not recorded which). The receptor was isolated from a male donor with ankylosing spondylitis. This chain uses TRBV20-1 with TRBJ2-7; the D is unclear. The CDR3 here is CSARDLATSYEQYF. The DNA of the CDR3 is TGCAGTGCTAGAGACCTGGCGACATCCTACGAGCAGTACTTC.